The 2 T cell receptor beta chains listed next were all sequenced from one sample in a study of T cells in Graves' hyperthyroidism and ophthalmopathy. The source material, RNA transcripts, was used to amplify TCR beta CDR3 regions. Primed by the HTBI set, a first-round RT-PCR was run on the TCR CDR3. TCRdb called the multiplex PCR reads again in MiXCR, with one record for every CDR3 protein. In the table there are hundreds of thousands of distinct CDR3 sequences, roughly 14% of which are singletons. Sequencing used blood. Receptor source: a woman aged 40 to 49 with Graves' ophthalmopathy.

A few counts support this clonotype. The CDR3 DNA is TGTGCCAGCAGCTTAGAGGGACTAGCGGGAGTCTCTATAGAGCAGTTCTTC. Translating it yields CASSLEGLAGVSIEQFF. J is TRBJ2-1 and V is TRBV11-2; TRBD2 matches 14 bases. After removal of 0 bases from V and 10 bases from J, the junction contained 8 bases not matched to a gene. The CDR3 has 17 amino acids. Per the germline V gene, CDR1 is SGHAT and CDR2 is FQNNGV.

This clonotype was seen at least ten times. The chain joins TRBV27 to TRBJ1-1; 9 bases match TRBD1. With V trimmed by 7 bases and J by 6 bases, 9 bases remained unmatched. CDR1 and CDR2 from the germline V gene are MNHEY and SMNVEV (reference sequence). CDR3 length: 14 residues. In DNA form, the CDR3 reads TGTGCCAGCAACCTAATACAGGGGGCTGCTGAAGCTTTCTTT. Translation gives CASNLIQGAAEAFF.